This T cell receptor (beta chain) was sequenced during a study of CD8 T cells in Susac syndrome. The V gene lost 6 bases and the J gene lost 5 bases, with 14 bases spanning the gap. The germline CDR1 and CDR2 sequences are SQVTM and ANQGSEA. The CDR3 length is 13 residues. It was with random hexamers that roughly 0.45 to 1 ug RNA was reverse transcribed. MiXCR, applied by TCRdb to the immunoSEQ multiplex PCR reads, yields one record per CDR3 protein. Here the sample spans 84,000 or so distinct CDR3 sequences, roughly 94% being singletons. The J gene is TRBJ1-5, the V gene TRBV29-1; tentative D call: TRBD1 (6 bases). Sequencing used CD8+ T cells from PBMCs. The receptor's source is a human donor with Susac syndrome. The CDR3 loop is CSVGQGPYQPQHF. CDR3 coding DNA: TGCAGCGTGGGACAAGGGCCATATCAGCCCCAGCATTTT.